Below are 21 T cell receptor beta chains sequenced from a single sample in a study of identical twins. TCRdb passed the 5' RACE reads through MiXCR, listing each CDR3 protein once. Of roughly 1,500,000 distinct CDR3 sequences in the sample, around 29% were seen once. The specimen was cord blood. All receptors come from a newborn girl in good health.

The gene calls are TRBV24-1 and TRBJ2-7, with D hard to call. From germline, CDR1 is KGHDR and CDR2 SFDVKD. Deletions cut 6 bases from V and 5 bases from J, with 13 bases between. This CDR3 region has 13 residues. CDR3: CATSPILNHEQYF. DNA for the CDR3: TGTGCCACCAGTCCCATTCTGAACCACGAGCAGTACTTC.

The rearrangement links TRBV4-2 to TRBJ2-7, with D possibly TRBD2 on 7 matching bases. Near its end, the DNA agrees better with TRBJ2-4, so the J call may be wrong. From germline, CDR1 is LGHNA and CDR2 YNFKEQ. This CDR3 region has 17 residues. CDR3 amino acids: CASSQDLWGGGVNIQYF. The CDR3 region has the DNA TGTGCCAGCAGCCAAGATTTGTGGGGAGGGGGGGTTAACATTCAGTACTTC.

The chain recombines TRBV7-2 with TRBJ1-1; no firm D call. The CDR3 extends over 15 amino acids. CDR1 and CDR2 from the germline V gene are SGHTA and FQGNSA. The V end lost 5 bases, the J end lost 0 bases, and 13 bases lay between the germline ends. The CDR3 sequence is CASSLREHMNTEAFF. The CDR3 region has the DNA TGTGCCAGCAGCCTCCGGGAACACATGAACACTGAAGCTTTCTTT.

Many counts were recorded for this clonotype. The chain employs TRBV10-3 and TRBJ2-3; D is unresolved. The length of the CDR3 is 12 residues. Trimming took off 1 base at V and 2 bases at J, with 1 base between the two ends. Looked up from germline, CDR1 is ENHRY and CDR2 is SYGVKD. CDR3 nucleotide sequence: TGTGCCATCAGTGAGTACACAGATACGCAGTATTTT. Translating it yields CAISEYTDTQYF.

This clonotype was counted only a few times. The rearrangement uses TRBV6-8 and TRBJ2-1; D may be TRBD2 (6 bases). The CDR3 is 16 residues long. V lost 6 bases to trimming and J lost 0 bases, with 15 bases between them. Germline values: CDR1 MNHGY, CDR2 SAAAGT. The CDR3 sequence: CASSGSRTGSYNEQFF. The CDR3 nucleotides read TGTGCCAGCAGCGGGAGTAGGACGGGCTCCTACAATGAGCAGTTCTTC.

There are a few counts of this clonotype. The chain carries TRBV10-3 and TRBJ1-6, with TRBD1 identical over 7 bases. This CDR3 is built from 15 residues. Germline V lookup: CDR1 ENHRY, CDR2 SYGVKD. Trimming cost V 6 bases and J 4 bases; bases outside gene matches: 6. This CDR3 is CAIRGDRPYNSPLHF. CDR3 DNA sequence: TGTGCCATCAGGGGGGACAGACCATATAATTCACCCCTCCACTTT.

This clonotype has only a few counts. The chain combines TRBV9 with TRBJ2-3; 10 bases align to TRBD2. The CDR3 has 16 amino acids. Germline V lookup: CDR1 SGDLS, CDR2 YYNGEE. Trimming took 1 base from V and 4 from J; bases not matched to a gene: 6. The chain's CDR3 is CASSVLAGGPPDTQYF. In nucleotides, the CDR3 is TGTGCCAGCAGCGTATTAGCGGGGGGCCCCCCAGATACGCAGTATTTT.

This clonotype appeared a few times. The chain couples TRBV5-8 to TRBJ2-5; tentatively, D is TRBD1 or TRBD2 (5 bases each). The end of the DNA fits TRBJ2-7 better, so the J call may be wrong. The germline CDR1 and CDR2 sequences are SGHTS and YDEGEE. The CDR3 length is 16 residues. The DNA of the CDR3 is TGTGCCAGCAGCTTGGGGTCTTGGGACCCACCGGGCGAGCAGTACTTC. Amino acids: CASSLGSWDPPGEQYF.

The rearrangement uses TRBV20-1 and TRBJ1-6, with D unclear. This CDR3 has 15 amino acids. Trimming took off 2 bases at V and 7 bases at J, with 15 bases between the two ends. The V gene's germline CDR1 is DFQATT and CDR2 SNEGSKA (reference sequence). CDR3 in amino acids: CSARRSAVGNSPLHF. For the CDR3, the DNA is TGCAGTGCTAGACGATCGGCCGTGGGGAATTCACCCCTCCACTTT.

The rearrangement joins TRBV6-1 to TRBJ1-1; D not resolved. This CDR3 has 12 residues. Germline V gives CDR1 MNHNS, CDR2 SASEGT. Trimming took off 6 bases at V and 0 bases at J, with 5 bases between the two ends. The CDR3 region has the DNA TGTGCCAGCAGACAGATGAACACTGAAGCTTTCTTT. Its protein is CASRQMNTEAFF.

This clonotype was seen a few times. J is TRBJ2-1 and V is TRBV20-1, with D perhaps TRBD1 or TRBD2 (5 bases each). There are 13 residues in the CDR3. From germline, CDR1 is DFQATT and CDR2 SNEGSKA (reference sequence). V was clipped by 3 bases and J by 2 bases, with 8 bases between them. In DNA, the CDR3 is TGCAGTGCTAGTCAGGGACCCTACAATGAGCAGTTCTTC. This encodes CSASQGPYNEQFF.

As for this clonotype: Possible read error: a much larger clone is one base away. The rearrangement uses TRBV6-5 and TRBJ2-3, with a possible D match to TRBD2 (5 bases). Germline values: CDR1 MNHEY, CDR2 SVGAGI. V dropped 8 bases and J dropped 0 bases, with 9 bases sitting between them. The CDR3 loop spans 13 amino acids. DNA of the CDR3: TGTGCCAGCGAGAGGGCTAGCACAGATACGCAGTATTTT. Protein: CASERASTDTQYF.

The chain links TRBV5-1 to TRBJ1-1; D ambiguous. The CDR3 has 14 residues. The germline V gene encodes CDR1 SGHRS and CDR2 YFSETQ. The V and J ends lost 0 bases and 0 bases respectively, with 6 bases between them. This CDR3 reads CASSLANVNTEAFF. Here the CDR3 DNA reads TGCGCCAGCAGCTTGGCTAACGTGAACACTGAAGCTTTCTTT.

This clonotype was observed a few times. The V and J genes are TRBV20-1 and TRBJ2-7, with unresolved D. V was pared by 3 bases and J by 3 bases, with 15 bases between. Per germline, CDR1 DFQATT and CDR2 SNEGSKA (reference sequence). The CDR3 spans 14 residues. CDR3 protein: CSASRAAKNYEQYF. The CDR3 DNA is TGCAGTGCTAGTCGGGCCGCCAAGAACTACGAGCAGTACTTC.

This clonotype was observed a few times. This chain uses TRBV6-1 with TRBJ1-2; D ambiguous. The CDR3 runs to 13 residues. Per the germline V gene, CDR1 is MNHNS and CDR2 is SASEGT. Trimming removed 5 bases from V and 6 bases from J, with 13 bases in between. CDR3 nucleotide sequence: TGTGCCAGCAGTATCCAGACTGATCATGGCTACACCTTC. This gives the protein CASSIQTDHGYTF.

The chain joins TRBV7-9 to TRBJ2-7; 9 bases map to TRBD2. The CDR3 has 15 amino acids. V lost 0 bases, J lost 5 bases, and 5 bases stayed unmatched. Germline V gene sequence: CDR1 SEHNR, CDR2 FQNEAQ (reference sequence). The DNA of the CDR3 is TGTGCCAGCAGCTTAGCGGGACTAGCATCCGACGAGCAGTACTTC. It specifies CASSLAGLASDEQYF. Full variable domain (missing parts from reference TRBV7-9 and TRBJ2-7): DTGVSQNPRHKITKRGQNVTFRCDPISEHNRLYWYRQTLGQGPEFLTYFQNEAQLEKSRLLSDRFSAERPKGSFSTLEIQRTEQGDSAMYLCASSLAGLASDEQYFGPGTRLTVT.

V usage is TRBV18 and J usage is TRBJ2-4; tentative D call: TRBD2 (5 bases). This CDR3 is built from 15 residues. Germline-derived CDR1 and CDR2 are KGHSH and LQKENI. Trimming stripped 0 bases from V and 13 bases from J, with 19 bases between. The CDR3: CASSPPTKGLWEQYF. In nucleotides, the CDR3 is TGTGCCAGCTCACCACCGACCAAAGGGTTATGGGAGCAGTACTTC.

This clonotype was observed a handful of times. CDR3 in DNA: TGCGCCAGCAGTTTTGACAGGGCCACTGAAGCTTTCTTT. Translated, it gives CASSFDRATEAFF. The chain uses TRBV5-1 and TRBJ1-1; 7 nucleotides align to TRBD1. The V segment lost 5 bases and the J segment 4 bases; nucleotides outside the gene matches: 5. Looked up from germline, CDR1 is SGHRS and CDR2 is YFSETQ. The CDR3 contains 13 residues.

V and J are TRBV5-1 and TRBJ2-7, with TRBD2 identical over 11 bases. Per germline, CDR1 SGHRS and CDR2 YFSETQ. With 4 bases clipped from V and 3 bases from J, the junction kept 15 bases outside the gene matches. This CDR3 region has 18 residues. The CDR3 loop is CASSTTGTSGPRRYEQYF. CDR3 nucleotide sequence: TGCGCCAGCAGCACAACCGGGACTAGCGGTCCCCGTCGCTACGAGCAGTACTTC.

This clonotype came up a few times. The chain combines TRBV5-1 with TRBJ2-7, with TRBD2 identical over 8 bases. The CDR3 runs 16 residues. J was trimmed by 2 bases and V by 1 base; bases with no gene match: 8. Germline V gene sequence: CDR1 SGHRS, CDR2 YFSETQ. The CDR3 region has the DNA TGCGCCAGCAGCTTGTTTAGCGGGGCGGGAACCTACGAGCAGTACTTC. It encodes CASSLFSGAGTYEQYF.

This clonotype was seen repeatedly, ten times or more. The chain links TRBV29-1 to TRBJ2-7; D unclear. The CDR3 sequence is 12 residues long. Trimming left V 0 bases short and J 4 bases short, with 7 bases between. Germline V gene data show CDR1 as SQVTM and CDR2 as ANQGSEA. DNA for the CDR3: TGCAGCGTTGAAGAAGGCCTGTACGAGCAGTACTTC. Protein product: CSVEEGLYEQYF.